The entry below gives a single T cell receptor (beta chain) sequence along with its context. This clone was found once. This receptor's antigen is unknown. There are no base qualities to consult, and no much larger clone falls within one base. The immunoSEQ Assay, a bias-controlled multiplex PCR, was used to amplify TCRbeta CDR3 regions from genomic DNA. The published analysis was carried out like this. Nucleated cell counts per sample were estimated from amplification of reference gene primers within the assay. To quantify the absolute abundance of each unique TCRbeta CDR3 rearrangement, sequence reads were collapsed and filtered. For each sample, productive Simpson clonality was calculated by taking the square root of Simpson's diversity index across productive rearrangements. This is the immuneACCESS table as TCRdb keeps it, with only in-frame sequences that have V and J called. A part of the clones is gone; compared with another copy, unresolved V genes explain less than half, and the rest is unexplained. V, J and clone size were drawn from that table, and D and trimming were deduced from the DNA. The sample table contains tens of thousands of clones; only one count was recorded for about 85% of them. The ten largest account for approximately 5.8% of the sample.

Each collaborating institution followed its own protocols to collect whole blood in K2EDTA tubes. For TCRbeta analysis, collaborators shipped samples in one of three forms: frozen whole blood, isolated PBMCs, or DNA extracted from either of those sample types. These data originate in a study of blood T cell repertoires in COVID-19 (dated by TCRdb to about 2020). Regarding the complete study: Collaborator samples came from the United States, Italy and Spain and covered acute and convalescent phases of COVID-19. The material from the prospective study consisted of cDNA or gDNA derived from T cells, B-cell-depleted T cells, or PBMCs. Subjects who had been exposed to COVID-19, were actively infected with it, or had recovered from it provided the deeply sampled blood TCRbeta repertoires that made up the dataset. A freely available public database, intended as a resource for researchers studying the immune response to SARS-CoV-2, is where the repertoires were released. The samples were drawn from the first 160 participants of the ongoing ImmuneRACE study and from 1,254 subjects provided by 6 global collaborators. A de-identified subject ID, COVID-19 status, age in years and sex were almost always included in the sample metadata. Where HLA class I and class II types were available, the types were taken from metadata supplied by the sample provider, not from assay-based typing.

Taken from the germline V gene (reference sequence), the CDR1 and CDR2 loops are GTSNPN and SVGIG. The CDR3 starts with the cysteine, ends with the phenylalanine, and has 15 residues. CDR3 DNA only is kept here, 45 bases in frame from base 1. Clipping removes 3 bases from V and 6 bases from J, with 11 as the unmatched junction base count. What the work shows at the level of the full study, not this receptor alone: Clinical and demographic metadata were provided uncurated, with the amount varying by source and participant.

The clonotype comes from a man aged 55 to 70 with active or convalescent COVID-19. The chain couples TRBV30 to TRBJ1-2; 9 bases in the middle match TRBD1. Sequences were obtained from peripheral blood. The nucleotide sequence reads TGTGCCTGGAGGTTACCAGGACAGGGGAGTAATGGCTACACCTTC. It specifies CAWRLPGQGSNGYTF.